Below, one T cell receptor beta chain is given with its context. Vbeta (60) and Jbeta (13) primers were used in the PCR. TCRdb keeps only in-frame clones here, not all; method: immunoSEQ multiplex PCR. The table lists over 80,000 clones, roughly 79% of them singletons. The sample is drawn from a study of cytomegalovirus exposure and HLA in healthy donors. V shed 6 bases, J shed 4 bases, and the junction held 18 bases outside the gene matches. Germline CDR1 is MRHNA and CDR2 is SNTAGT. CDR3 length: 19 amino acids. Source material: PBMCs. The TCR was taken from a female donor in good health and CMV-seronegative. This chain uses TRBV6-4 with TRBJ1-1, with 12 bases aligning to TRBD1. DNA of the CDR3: TGTGCCAGCAGCCGGGGGAGGGCCGGGACAGGGGGCTTTGCCACTGAAGCTTTCTTT. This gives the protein CASSRGRAGTGGFATEAFF.